The present TCR beta chain was sequenced within a study of blood T cell repertoires in COVID-19 (dated by TCRdb to 2018 to 2021). With respect to the entire study: The collaborator samples originated in the United States, Italy and Spain and spanned the acute and convalescent phases of COVID-19. Nearly every sample came with metadata listing a de-identified subject ID, COVID-19 status, age in years and sex. The repertoires were released in a freely available public database intended as a resource for research on the immune response to SARS-CoV-2. Where available, HLA class I and class II types were taken from metadata supplied by the sample provider and were not determined by assay-based typing. The dataset comprised deeply sampled blood TCRbeta repertoires from subjects exposed to, actively infected with, or recovered from COVID-19. The samples were drawn from two sources: the first 160 participants of the ongoing ImmuneRACE study, and some 1,300 subjects contributed by 6 global collaborators. The material from the prospective study consisted of cDNA or gDNA derived from T cells, B-cell-depleted T cells, or PBMCs.

Including the terminal cysteine and phenylalanine, the CDR3 comprises 15 residues. The kept DNA is CDR3 alone, 45 bases in frame from the first base. Trimming leaves V shorter by 2 bases and J shorter by 2 bases, with the junction holding 7 bases beyond the gene matches. CDR1 and CDR2 are read off the germline V gene as SGDLS and YYNGEE. The immunoSEQ Assay, a bias-controlled multiplex PCR, was used to amplify TCRbeta CDR3 regions from genomic DNA. The study's processing was this. The number of nucleated cells in each sample was estimated by amplification of reference gene primers within the assay. To quantify the absolute abundance of each unique TCRbeta CDR3 rearrangement, sequence reads were collapsed and filtered. For each sample, productive Simpson clonality was calculated as the square root of Simpson's diversity index across productive rearrangements. TCRdb took over this immuneACCESS table, retaining in-frame rearrangements with V and J assigned. Such tables are incomplete; in checked studies, under half of the missing clones stem from an unresolved V gene, and the remainder is unexplained. V and J calls and clone size come straight from that table; D and trimming were deduced from the DNA. For this sample there are fewer than 250,000 clones; about 91% appear just once. Just over 2.5% of the sample goes to the ten largest clones.

Participants in the prospective study were aged roughly 18 to 95 years, lived in over 20 United States geographic areas, and enrolled through a virtual design. In the prospective study, participants were assigned to cohorts based on the clinical history participants reported in a screening survey and a study questionnaire. In the prospective study, mobile phlebotomists collected whole blood, serum and a nasopharyngeal or oropharyngeal swab from each participant. Over a roughly two-month period, participants in the prospective study had the option of providing additional blood draws and questionnaires. Before DNA extraction, prospective study blood samples were shipped either frozen or at room temperature. Overall results and qualifications from the work: The quantity of clinical and demographic metadata differed by source and by participant and was supplied without curation.

Comments on this clone: The antigen this receptor binds is unknown. There are no base qualities to consult, and no much larger clone falls within one base.

The V and J segments used are TRBV9 and TRBJ2-7; a stretch of 7 junction bases matches TRBD2. Sample: PBMCs or T cells enriched from blood (not recorded which). The clonotype comes from a woman in her twenties or thirties with acute COVID-19. The nucleotides are TGTGCCAGCAGCGTCGCTAGCGGTCCCGCCTACGAGCAGTACTTC. Translated, this gives CASSVASGPAYEQYF.